The source of this TCR beta chain is a study of T cell responses to AZD1222 COVID-19 vaccine. The repertoire was sequenced with immunoSEQ multiplex PCR; TCRdb's copy has only in-frame clones and lacks some. The table shows about 75,000 clones, with 88% occurring only once. Study-level results: Spike-specific TCR breadth and depth were elevated following two AZD1222 doses.

With V trimmed by 2 bases and J by 3 bases, 10 bases remained unmatched. Germline CDR1 is SGHVS and CDR2 is FQNEAQ. The CDR3 extends over 17 amino acids. About this clone: Its antigen is unidentified.

The TCR originated in an adult who received the MenACWY meningococcal vaccine as a control. The source material was peripheral blood, sampled 28 days after the second dose of the MenACWY control vaccine. This chain links TRBV7-8 with TRBJ2-3; 8 nucleotides align to TRBD2. This CDR3 is CASSLRPSRLATDTQYF. As DNA, the CDR3 is TGTGCCAGCAGCTTAAGGCCTTCGCGACTAGCGACAGATACGCAGTATTTT.